Listed below are T cell receptor beta chains from one sample, sequenced in a study of T cell responses to AZD1222 COVID-19 vaccine. The method was immunoSEQ multiplex PCR; TCRdb's version includes in-frame clones alone and lacks a portion of them. This table has around 140,000 clones, roughly nine tenths appearing once. This sample comprised peripheral blood, obtained 28 days after the second AZD1222 dose. Every receptor here comes from an adult who received the AZD1222 COVID-19 vaccine. Each CDR3 is given with its conserved first and last residue. A D gene is named only where the DNA matches it firmly. A clone size is listed for some rows: how often the clone was seen (once, few, many), or a class if it is expanded.

CDR3 protein	CDR3 DNA	J gene	D gene	clone size	V gene
CASSLGRGLVGEKLFF	TGTGCCAGCAGCTTAGGCAGGGGCTTGGTTGGAGAAAAACTGTTTTTT	TRBJ1-4	.	.	TRBV7-9
CASSLYGAGETQYF	TGTGCCAGCAGCCTCTACGGGGCTGGAGAGACCCAGTACTTC	TRBJ2-5	.	.	TRBV11-3
CASSEDRSPQYF	TGTGCCAGCAGTGAGGACAGATCCCCGCAGTACTTC	TRBJ2-4	.	.	TRBV2
CASSYSDGSNSPLHF	TGTGCCAGCAGTTACTCAGACGGTTCCAACTCACCCCTCCACTTT	TRBJ1-6	.	.	TRBV6-6
CASSQVGGVNTEAFF	TGTGCCAGCAGCCAAGTCGGGGGGGTGAACACTGAAGCTTTCTTT	TRBJ1-1	.	.	TRBV3-1/TRBV3-2
CASSPRDRGIAPGELFF	TGTGCCAGCTCACCACGAGACCGGGGTATAGCTCCCGGGGAGCTGTTTTTT	TRBJ2-2	.	.	TRBV18
CASSQTVANSPLHF	TGTGCCAGCAGCCAGACAGTCGCCAATTCACCCCTCCACTTT	TRBJ1-6	.	.	TRBV9
CASSQVTSGTRTDTQYF	TGTGCCAGCAGCCAAGTAACGTCCGGGACTAGAACAGATACGCAGTATTTT	TRBJ2-3	TRBD2	.	TRBV3-1/TRBV3-2
CASSFPPPGSEAFF	TGTGCCAGCAGTTTCCCTCCGCCGGGAAGTGAAGCTTTCTTT	TRBJ1-1	.	.	TRBV27
CAISVQQGSGNTIYF	TGTGCCATCAGTGTCCAACAGGGCTCTGGAAACACCATATATTTT	TRBJ1-3	.	.	TRBV10-3
CASSLGDSHNSPLHF	TGCGCCAGCAGCTTGGGGGACAGCCATAATTCACCCCTCCACTTT	TRBJ1-6	TRBD1	.	TRBV5-1
CASSASGSMNTEAFF	TGTGCCAGCAGTGCATCAGGGTCCATGAACACTGAAGCTTTCTTT	TRBJ1-1	.	.	TRBV6-4
CASRKDTLIGEQYF	TGTGCCAGTAGAAAGGACACCTTGATAGGGGAGCAGTACTTC	TRBJ2-7	.	.	TRBV19
CASSVGQPEKLFF	TGTGCCAGCAGTGTAGGACAGCCTGAAAAACTGTTTTTT	TRBJ1-4	.	.	TRBV25-1
CASSQGPGLSSVDTQYF	TGCGCCAGCAGCCAAGGCCCGGGACTTTCGTCGGTGGATACGCAGTATTTT	TRBJ2-3	.	few	TRBV4-3
CASSLVGRREDQETQYF	TGTGCCAGCAGCTTAGTCGGGCGGAGGGAGGACCAAGAGACCCAGTACTTC	TRBJ2-5	.	.	TRBV7-4
CANRPQGKSEQYF	TGTGCCAACAGACCACAGGGGAAAAGCGAGCAGTACTTC	TRBJ2-7	TRBD1	.	TRBV10-3
CSASTGLEISNEQFF	TGCAGTGCTAGTACGGGACTAGAGATATCCAATGAGCAGTTCTTC	TRBJ2-1	TRBD2	.	TRBV20-1
CASSQTTQTTDTQYF	TGTGCCAGCAGTCAAACTACCCAGACCACAGATACGCAGTATTTT	TRBJ2-3	.	.	TRBV2
CASSITRGFSGNTIYF	TGTGCCAGTAGTATAACAAGAGGGTTCTCTGGAAACACCATATATTTT	TRBJ1-3	.	.	TRBV19
CASLAGAEETQYF	TGTGCCAGCCTCGCCGGGGCGGAAGAGACCCAGTACTTC	TRBJ2-5	.	once	TRBV12-3/TRBV12-4
CASIGPLSTEAFF	TGTGCCAGCATCGGACCTTTGAGCACTGAAGCTTTCTTT	TRBJ1-1	.	.	TRBV27
CANALGAGYETQYF	TGTGCCAACGCGTTGGGGGCAGGGTACGAGACCCAGTACTTC	TRBJ2-5	.	.	TRBV6-5
CASSPAGAGGGDEQYF	TGTGCCAGCAGCCCCGCTGGAGCGGGAGGTGGCGACGAGCAGTACTTC	TRBJ2-7	TRBD2	few	TRBV4-2
CASSIMGQGNEQFF	TGTGCCAGTAGTATCATGGGACAGGGGAATGAGCAGTTCTTC	TRBJ2-1	TRBD1	.	TRBV19
CASSPVPRDTEAFF	TGTGCCAGCAGCCCGGTCCCAAGGGACACTGAAGCTTTCTTT	TRBJ1-1	.	.	TRBV3-1/TRBV3-2
CASSAPGQGVPGYGYTF	TGTGCCAGCAGTGCCCCGGGACAGGGGGTGCCCGGATATGGCTACACCTTC	TRBJ1-2	TRBD1	once	TRBV6-1
CASGNRGPHPQHF	TGCGCCAGCGGGAACAGGGGCCCGCATCCCCAGCATTTT	TRBJ1-5	TRBD1	.	TRBV23-1
CASSQEVVGRNYGYTF	TGCGCCAGCAGCCAAGAGGTGGTAGGCAGGAACTATGGCTACACCTTC	TRBJ1-2	.	.	TRBV4-3
CALRESFRGKLFF	TGTGCCCTTCGGGAGAGCTTCAGGGGAAAACTGTTTTTT	TRBJ1-4	.	.	TRBV10-3
CASSLAQGMGEAFF	TGTGCCAGCAGTTTAGCCCAGGGGATGGGTGAAGCTTTCTTT	TRBJ1-1	.	.	TRBV27
CASSTRGDYGYTF	TGTGCCAGCAGTACGAGAGGAGACTATGGCTACACCTTC	TRBJ1-2	.	.	TRBV7-9
CASSQDSAGAGGWQFF	TGTGCCAGCAGCCAAGATTCAGCGGGAGCGGGGGGGTGGCAGTTCTTC	TRBJ2-1	TRBD2	.	TRBV4-2
CASSDVGVKETQYF	TGTGCCAGCAGTGATGTGGGAGTAAAGGAGACCCAGTACTTC	TRBJ2-5	.	.	TRBV25-1
CASSARDVRYGYTF	TGTGCCAGCAGCGCCAGGGACGTCCGCTATGGCTACACCTTC	TRBJ1-2	.	.	TRBV9
CASSPLNGASGNTIYF	TGTGCCAGCTCACCGCTAAACGGGGCCTCTGGAAACACCATATATTTT	TRBJ1-3	.	.	TRBV18
CASSLPGGGTEAFF	TGTGCCAGCAGCTTACCGGGAGGCGGCACTGAAGCTTTCTTT	TRBJ1-1	.	.	TRBV7-9
CASSAPGTVAYNEQFF	TGCGCCAGCAGCGCCCCCGGGACAGTGGCCTACAATGAGCAGTTCTTC	TRBJ2-1	TRBD1	.	TRBV4-1
CASSLEVDTEAFF	TGTGCCAGCAGTTTGGAAGTTGACACTGAAGCTTTCTTT	TRBJ1-1	.	.	TRBV12-3/TRBV12-4
CAKRQRPDSGANVLTF	TGTGCCAAGAGACAGCGTCCGGACTCTGGGGCCAACGTCCTGACTTTC	TRBJ2-6	.	once	TRBV10-3
CASSLISPGIQETQYF	TGTGCCAGCAGTTTAATATCTCCGGGAATACAAGAGACCCAGTACTTC	TRBJ2-5	.	.	TRBV27
CASSQVFRAPGIGEQYF	TGCGCCAGCAGCCAAGTGTTTCGTGCCCCAGGGATCGGCGAGCAGTACTTC	TRBJ2-7	.	.	TRBV4-1
CASSEWDLGNQPQHF	TGCGCCAGCAGTGAATGGGACCTGGGCAATCAGCCCCAGCATTTT	TRBJ1-5	.	.	TRBV10-1